A selection of T cell receptor beta chains follows, all from one sample in a study of blood T cell repertoires in COVID-19. Sequencing used immunoSEQ multiplex PCR; TCRdb keeps in-frame clones, though not all of them. This sample yields fewer than 200,000 clones, of which 87% are seen a single time; about 1.4% belongs to the top ten. The sample was peripheral blood. Receptors were obtained from a woman aged 45 to 65 with acute or convalescent COVID-19. Both conserved end residues are part of each CDR3. D genes are given only for firm matches. Clone size is stated in some rows and not others, as once, few, many or a class when expanded.

d_gene	v_gene	j_gene	abundance	CDR3aa	CDR3nt
.	TRBV7-9	TRBJ1-5	.	CASSLAGGNQPQHF	TGTGCCAGCAGCTTAGCAGGGGGCAATCAGCCCCAGCATTTT
TRBD2	TRBV14	TRBJ2-7	.	CASSPSRTSGNYEQYF	TGTGCCAGCAGCCCTTCCCGGACTAGCGGCAACTACGAGCAGTACTTC
.	TRBV7-9	TRBJ2-7	.	CASTRGPQTYEQYF	TGTGCCAGCACCCGCGGGCCACAAACCTACGAGCAGTACTTC
TRBD1	TRBV9	TRBJ1-3	.	CASSVGWDSSGNTIYF	TGTGCCAGCAGCGTTGGTTGGGACAGCTCTGGAAACACCATATATTTT
.	TRBV18	TRBJ1-3	.	CASSPSDSGNTIYF	TGTGCCAGCTCACCGAGTGACTCTGGAAACACCATATATTTT
TRBD1	TRBV6-5	TRBJ1-6	.	CASSYSGQQNSPLHF	TGTGCCAGCAGTTACTCGGGACAGCAAAATTCACCCCTCCACTTT
.	TRBV7-9	TRBJ2-7	.	CASSFSGAYEQYF	TGTGCCAGCAGCTTCTCGGGAGCCTACGAGCAGTACTTC
TRBD1	TRBV9	TRBJ1-1	.	CASSVSDRGLGEAFF	TGTGCCAGCAGCGTATCGGACAGGGGGTTAGGTGAAGCTTTCTTT
TRBD1	TRBV5-4	TRBJ1-2	.	CASSLGQGISGYTF	TGTGCCAGCAGCTTAGGACAGGGGATAAGTGGCTACACCTTC
TRBD1	TRBV9	TRBJ2-1	.	CASSVDQGARYEQFF	TGTGCCAGCAGCGTAGATCAGGGGGCGAGATATGAGCAGTTCTTC
.	TRBV2	TRBJ2-5	once	CASSEALQGETQYF	TGTGCCAGCAGTGAAGCGCTACAGGGAGAGACCCAGTACTTC
.	TRBV7-2	TRBJ2-7	.	CASASGTNPYEQYF	TGTGCCAGCGCGTCCGGGACAAACCCGTACGAGCAGTACTTC
TRBD2	TRBV4-1	TRBJ2-2	.	CASSQREPQNTGELFF	TGCGCCAGCAGCCAGCGGGAGCCTCAGAACACCGGGGAGCTGTTTTTT
.	TRBV11-2	TRBJ2-1	.	CASSPHLYNEQFF	TGTGCCAGCAGCCCCCATTTGTACAATGAGCAGTTCTTC
.	TRBV6-6	TRBJ2-2	.	CASSRQSANTGELFF	TGTGCCAGCAGTCGACAGTCCGCGAACACCGGGGAGCTGTTTTTT
.	TRBV9	TRBJ2-7	.	CASSLLDFTYEQYF	TGTGCCAGCAGCCTCCTGGACTTCACCTACGAGCAGTACTTC
TRBD1	TRBV3-1/TRBV3-2	TRBJ2-1	.	CASSQDTGGSYNEQFF	TGTGCCAGCAGCCAAGATACAGGGGGGTCCTACAATGAGCAGTTCTTC
TRBD1	TRBV25-1	TRBJ2-1	.	CASSDYSGTGANEQFF	TGTGCCAGCAGTGATTATTCCGGGACAGGGGCAAATGAGCAGTTCTTC
.	TRBV10-1	TRBJ1-1	few	CASSESIVVNTEAFF	TGCGCCAGCAGTGAGTCGATCGTAGTGAACACTGAAGCTTTCTTT
.	TRBV4-1	TRBJ1-6	.	CASSQTSGTSSSYNSPLHF	TGCGCCAGCAGCCAAACCTCCGGGACTTCAAGCTCCTATAATTCACCCCTCCACTTT
TRBD2	TRBV4-1	TRBJ2-7	.	CASSQETSGRGEQYF	TGCGCCAGCAGCCAAGAGACTAGCGGGAGAGGCGAGCAGTACTTC